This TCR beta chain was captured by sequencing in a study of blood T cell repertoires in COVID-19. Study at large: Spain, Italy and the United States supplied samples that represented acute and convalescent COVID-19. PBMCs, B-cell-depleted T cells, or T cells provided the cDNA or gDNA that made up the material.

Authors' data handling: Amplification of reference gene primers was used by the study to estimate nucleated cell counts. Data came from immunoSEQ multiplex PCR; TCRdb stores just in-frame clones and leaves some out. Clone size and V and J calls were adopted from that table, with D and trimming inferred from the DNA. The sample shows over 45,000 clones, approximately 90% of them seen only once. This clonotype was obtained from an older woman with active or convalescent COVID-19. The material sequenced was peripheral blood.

CDR3 sequence (DNA): TGTGCCAGCAGTGGGGGGTTAGGGCGCGTCCTGACTTTC. The encoded protein is CASSGGLGRVLTF. The chain has TRBV28 and TRBJ2-6; D may be TRBD2 (6 bases). CDR3 length: 13 residues. Between the trimmed V and J ends, which lost 5 bases and 12 bases, there was a span of 14 bases. Germline CDR1 reads MDHEN; CDR2 reads SYDVKM.